Listed here is a single T cell receptor beta chain. In the original analysis: Estimated nucleated cell counts came from reference gene primer amplification. Clones were read by immunoSEQ multiplex PCR, and TCRdb kept only the in-frame ones, dropping some. Clone size and V and J calls were adopted from that table, with D and trimming inferred from the DNA. The sample holds about 80,000 clones, 80% seen once. The V end lost 6 bases, the J end lost 2 bases, and 13 bases lay between the germline ends. Per the germline V gene, CDR1 is MNHEY and CDR2 is SVGEGT. The CDR3 sequence is 14 residues long. These data belong to a study of blood T cell repertoires in COVID-19. Study as a whole: Sites in the United States, Italy and Spain provided acute and convalescent COVID-19 samples.

V usage is TRBV6-2 or TRBV6-3 and J usage is TRBJ1-2; perhaps TRBD1 as D (6 bases). The specimen was peripheral blood. This TCR was recovered from a man between 60 and 75 years old with active or convalescent COVID-19. CDR3 sequence reads: CASSLGQGNYGYTF. CDR3 nucleotides: TGTGCCAGCAGCCTCGGGCAGGGGAACTATGGCTACACCTTC.